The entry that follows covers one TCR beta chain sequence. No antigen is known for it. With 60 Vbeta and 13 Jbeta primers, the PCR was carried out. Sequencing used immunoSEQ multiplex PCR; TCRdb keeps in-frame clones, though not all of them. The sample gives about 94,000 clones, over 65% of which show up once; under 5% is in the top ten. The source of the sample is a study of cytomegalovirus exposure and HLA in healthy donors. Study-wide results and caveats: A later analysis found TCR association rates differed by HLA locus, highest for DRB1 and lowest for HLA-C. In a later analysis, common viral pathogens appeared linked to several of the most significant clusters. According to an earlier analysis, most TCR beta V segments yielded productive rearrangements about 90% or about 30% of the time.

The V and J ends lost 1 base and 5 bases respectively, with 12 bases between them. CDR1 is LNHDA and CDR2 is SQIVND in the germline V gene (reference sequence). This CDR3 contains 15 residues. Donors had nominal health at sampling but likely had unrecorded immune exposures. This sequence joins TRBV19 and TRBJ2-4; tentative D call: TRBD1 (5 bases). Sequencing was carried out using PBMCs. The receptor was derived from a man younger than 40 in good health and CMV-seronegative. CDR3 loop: CASSIVSGSENIQYF. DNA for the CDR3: TGTGCCAGTAGTATAGTCTCAGGGTCTGAAAACATTCAGTACTTC.